The sequence of this T cell receptor beta chain was determined in a study of blood T cells in healthy people across ages. In the study overall: Capture by template switching was about one barcoded beta molecule per two T cells.

Study results and limitations: Researchers judged that diversity estimates from one million T cells fell short of true values.

This CDR3 region has 14 residues. J gave up 4 bases and V 5 bases, and 5 bases lay outside the gene matches. Germline V gene lookup returns CDR1 SGHAT and CDR2 FQNNGV. Regarding this clonotype: As yet, its antigen is unknown.

Primed by a sample-barcoded 5' primer and a J-beta primer mix, a second PCR proceeded for 7 to 11 cycles. TCRdb re-analysed the 5' RACE reads in MiXCR, keeping a single row per CDR3 protein. The table records fewer than 600,000 distinct CDR3 sequences, about 27% of them present only once. This sample was also put to use in a study of T cells of mothers and their children.

This TCR came from a boy aged 2 to 10 in good health. The genes are TRBV11-2 and TRBJ2-5, with TRBD1 matching over 9 bases. Sequenced material: blood. In DNA, the CDR3 is TGTGCCAGCAGCCAAGGGACAGGGTTAGAGACCCAGTACTTC. Its translation: CASSQGTGLETQYF.